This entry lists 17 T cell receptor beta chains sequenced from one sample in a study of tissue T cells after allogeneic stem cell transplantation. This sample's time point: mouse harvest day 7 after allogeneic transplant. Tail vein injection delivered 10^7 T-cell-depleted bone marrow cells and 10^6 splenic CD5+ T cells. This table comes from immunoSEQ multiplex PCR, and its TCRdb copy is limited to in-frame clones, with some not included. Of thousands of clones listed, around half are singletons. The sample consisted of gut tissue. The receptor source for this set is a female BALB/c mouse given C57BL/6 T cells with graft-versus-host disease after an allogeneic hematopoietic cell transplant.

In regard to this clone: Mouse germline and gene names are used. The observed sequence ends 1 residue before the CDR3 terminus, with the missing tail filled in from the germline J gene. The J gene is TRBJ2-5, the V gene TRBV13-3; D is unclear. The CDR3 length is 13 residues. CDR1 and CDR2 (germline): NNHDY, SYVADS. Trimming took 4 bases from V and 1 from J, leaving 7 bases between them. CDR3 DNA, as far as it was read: TGTGCCAGCAGTTACACTGACCAAGACACCCAGTAC. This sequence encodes CASSYTDQDTQY. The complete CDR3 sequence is CASSYTDQDTQYF.

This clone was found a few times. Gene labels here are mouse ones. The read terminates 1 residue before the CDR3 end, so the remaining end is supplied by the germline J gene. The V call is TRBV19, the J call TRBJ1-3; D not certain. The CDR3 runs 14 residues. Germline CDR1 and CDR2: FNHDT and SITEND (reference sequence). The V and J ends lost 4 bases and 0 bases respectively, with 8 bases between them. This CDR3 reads CASSSGISGNTLYF. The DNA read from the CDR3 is TGTGCCAGCAGTTCGGGGATTTCTGGAAATACGCTCTAT.

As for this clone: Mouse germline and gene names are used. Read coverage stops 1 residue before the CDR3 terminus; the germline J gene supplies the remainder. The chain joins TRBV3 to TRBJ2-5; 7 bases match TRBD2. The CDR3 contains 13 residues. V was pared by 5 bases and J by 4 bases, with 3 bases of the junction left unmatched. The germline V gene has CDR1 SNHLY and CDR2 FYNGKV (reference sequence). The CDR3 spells CASSKTGKDTQYF. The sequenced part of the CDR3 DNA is TGTGCCAGCAGCAAGACTGGGAAAGACACCCAGTAC. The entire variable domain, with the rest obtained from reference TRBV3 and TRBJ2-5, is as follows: GPKVLQIPSHQIIDMGQMVTLNCDPVSNHLYFYWYKQILGQQMEFLVNFYNGKVMEKSKLFKDQFSVERPDGSYFTLKIQPTALEDSAVYFCASSKTGKDTQYFGPGTRLLVL.

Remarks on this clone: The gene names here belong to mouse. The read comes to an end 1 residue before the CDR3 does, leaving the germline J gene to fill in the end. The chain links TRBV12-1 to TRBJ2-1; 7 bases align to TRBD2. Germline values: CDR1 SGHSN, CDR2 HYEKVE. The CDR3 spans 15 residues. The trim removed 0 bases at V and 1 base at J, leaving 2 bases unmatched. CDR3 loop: CASSLGWGNYAEQFF. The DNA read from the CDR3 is TGTGCCAGCTCTCTCGGCTGGGGGAACTATGCTGAGCAGTTC.

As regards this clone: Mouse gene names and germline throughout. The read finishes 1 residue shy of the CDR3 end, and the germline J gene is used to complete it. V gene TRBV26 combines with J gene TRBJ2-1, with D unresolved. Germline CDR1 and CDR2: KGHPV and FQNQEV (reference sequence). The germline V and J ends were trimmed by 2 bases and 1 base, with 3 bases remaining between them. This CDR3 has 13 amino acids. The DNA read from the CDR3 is TGTGCCAGCAGTCTGGACAACTATGCTGAGCAGTTC. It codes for CASSLDNYAEQF. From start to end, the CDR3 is CASSLDNYAEQFF.

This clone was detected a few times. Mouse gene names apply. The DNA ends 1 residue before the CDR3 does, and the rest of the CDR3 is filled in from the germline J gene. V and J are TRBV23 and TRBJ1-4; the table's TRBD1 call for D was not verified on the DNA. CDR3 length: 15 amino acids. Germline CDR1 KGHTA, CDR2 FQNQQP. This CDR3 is CSSSQSRGTNERLFF. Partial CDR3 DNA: TGCTCCAGCAGTCAATCGAGGGGGACCAACGAAAGATTATTT.

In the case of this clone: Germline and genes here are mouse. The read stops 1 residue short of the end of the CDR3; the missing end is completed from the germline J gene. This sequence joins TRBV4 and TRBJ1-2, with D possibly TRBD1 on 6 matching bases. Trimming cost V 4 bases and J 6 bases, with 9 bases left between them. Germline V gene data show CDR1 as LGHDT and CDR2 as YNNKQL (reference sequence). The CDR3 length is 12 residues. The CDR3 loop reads CASSFGTPDYTF. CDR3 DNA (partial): TGTGCCAGCAGCTTCGGGACACCCGACTACACC.

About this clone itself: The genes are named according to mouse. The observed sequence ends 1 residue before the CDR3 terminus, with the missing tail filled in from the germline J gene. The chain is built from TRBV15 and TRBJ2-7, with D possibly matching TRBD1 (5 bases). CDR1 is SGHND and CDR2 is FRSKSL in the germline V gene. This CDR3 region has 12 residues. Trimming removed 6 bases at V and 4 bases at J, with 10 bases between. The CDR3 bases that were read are TGTGCCAGCAGCTCGGACACATATGAACAGTAC. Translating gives CASSSDTYEQY. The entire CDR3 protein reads CASSSDTYEQYF.

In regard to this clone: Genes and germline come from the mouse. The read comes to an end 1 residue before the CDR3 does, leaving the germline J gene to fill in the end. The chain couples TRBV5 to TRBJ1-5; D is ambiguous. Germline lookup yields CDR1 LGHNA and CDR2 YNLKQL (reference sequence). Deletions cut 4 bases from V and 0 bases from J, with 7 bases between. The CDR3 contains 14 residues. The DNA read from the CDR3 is TGTGCCAGCAGCCTCACATATAACAACCAGGCTCCGCTT. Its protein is CASSLTYNNQAPL. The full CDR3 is CASSLTYNNQAPLF.

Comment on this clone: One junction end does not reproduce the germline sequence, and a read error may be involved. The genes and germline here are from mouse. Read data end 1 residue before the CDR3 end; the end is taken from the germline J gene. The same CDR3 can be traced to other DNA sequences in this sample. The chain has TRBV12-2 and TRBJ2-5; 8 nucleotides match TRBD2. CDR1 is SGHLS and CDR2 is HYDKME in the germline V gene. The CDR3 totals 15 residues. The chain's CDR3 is CASSLLGGERGTQYF. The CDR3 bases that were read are TGCGCCAGCTCTCTCTTGGGGGGGGAGCGGGGCACCCAGTAC. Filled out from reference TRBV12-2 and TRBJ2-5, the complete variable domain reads NSGVVQSPRYIIKGKGERSILKCIPISGHLSVAWYQQTQGQELKFFIQHYDKMERDKGNLPSRFSVQQFDDYHSEMNMSALELEDSAVYFCASSLLGGERGTQYFGPGTRLLVL.

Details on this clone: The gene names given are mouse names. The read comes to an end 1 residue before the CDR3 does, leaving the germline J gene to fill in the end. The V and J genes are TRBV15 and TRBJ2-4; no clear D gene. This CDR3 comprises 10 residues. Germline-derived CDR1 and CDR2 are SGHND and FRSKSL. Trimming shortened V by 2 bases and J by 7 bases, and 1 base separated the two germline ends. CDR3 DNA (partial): TGTGCCAGCAGTTTACACACCTTGTAC. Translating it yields CASSLHTLY. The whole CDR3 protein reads CASSLHTLYF.

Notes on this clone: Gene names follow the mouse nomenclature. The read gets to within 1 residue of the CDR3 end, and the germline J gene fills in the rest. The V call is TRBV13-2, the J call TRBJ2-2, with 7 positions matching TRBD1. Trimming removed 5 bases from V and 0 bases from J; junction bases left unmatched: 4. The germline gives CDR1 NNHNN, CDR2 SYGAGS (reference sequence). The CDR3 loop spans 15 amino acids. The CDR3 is CASGVDRTNTGQLYF. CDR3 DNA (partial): TGTGCCAGCGGGGTGGACAGGACAAACACCGGGCAGCTCTAC.

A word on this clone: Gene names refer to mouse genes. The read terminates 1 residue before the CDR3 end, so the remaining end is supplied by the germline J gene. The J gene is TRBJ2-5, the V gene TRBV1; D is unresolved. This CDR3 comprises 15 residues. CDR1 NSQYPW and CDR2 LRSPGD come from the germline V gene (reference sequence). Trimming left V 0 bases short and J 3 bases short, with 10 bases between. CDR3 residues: CTCSADPPVQDTQYF. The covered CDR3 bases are TGCACCTGCAGTGCAGATCCCCCGGTACAAGACACCCAGTAC.

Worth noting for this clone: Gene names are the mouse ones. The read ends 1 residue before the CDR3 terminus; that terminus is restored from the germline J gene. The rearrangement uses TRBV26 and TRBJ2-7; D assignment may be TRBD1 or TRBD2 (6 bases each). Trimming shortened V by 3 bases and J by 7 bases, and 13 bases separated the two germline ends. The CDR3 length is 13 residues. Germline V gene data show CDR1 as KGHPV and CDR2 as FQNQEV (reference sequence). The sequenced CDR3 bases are TGTGCCAGCAGTCTCTCGGGGGCGAGGGAACAGTAC. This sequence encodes CASSLSGAREQY. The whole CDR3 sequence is CASSLSGAREQYF.

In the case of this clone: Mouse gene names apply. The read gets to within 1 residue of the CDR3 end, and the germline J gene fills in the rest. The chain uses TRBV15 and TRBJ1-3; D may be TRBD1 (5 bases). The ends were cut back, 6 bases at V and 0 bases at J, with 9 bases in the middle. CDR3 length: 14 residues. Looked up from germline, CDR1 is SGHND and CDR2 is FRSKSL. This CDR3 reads CASSPDSSGNTLYF. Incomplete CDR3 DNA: TGTGCCAGCAGCCCCGACAGTTCTGGAAATACGCTCTAT.

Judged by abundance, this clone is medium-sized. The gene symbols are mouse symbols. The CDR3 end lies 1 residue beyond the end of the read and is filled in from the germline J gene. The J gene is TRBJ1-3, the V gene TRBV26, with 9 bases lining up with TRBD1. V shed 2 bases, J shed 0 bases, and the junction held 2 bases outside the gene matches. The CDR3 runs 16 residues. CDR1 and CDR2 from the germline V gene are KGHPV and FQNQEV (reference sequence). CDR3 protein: CASSLGTGNSGNTLYF. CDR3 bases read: TGTGCCAGCAGTCTGGGGACAGGGAATTCTGGAAATACGCTCTAT.

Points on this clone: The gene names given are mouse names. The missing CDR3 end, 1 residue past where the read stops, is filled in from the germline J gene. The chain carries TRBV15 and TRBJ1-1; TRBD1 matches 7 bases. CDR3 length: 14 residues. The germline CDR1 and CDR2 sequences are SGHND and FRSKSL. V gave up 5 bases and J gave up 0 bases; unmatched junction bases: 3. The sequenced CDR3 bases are TGTGCCAGCAGTCGACAGGGTGCAAACACAGAAGTCTTC. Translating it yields CASSRQGANTEVF. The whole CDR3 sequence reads CASSRQGANTEVFF.